What follows is one T cell receptor beta chain and its context. What this receptor recognizes is not known. Base qualities were left out, and no much larger clone turns up one base away. This specimen comes from a study of OX40 agonist ivuxolimab in advanced cancers. A note on the overall study: The costimulatory receptor OX40 (CD134) was targeted by ivuxolimab, a fully human IgG2 agonistic monoclonal antibody. Of the approximately 54 patients in dose escalation, approximately 20 had hepatocellular carcinoma, some 15 had melanoma, 9 had renal cell carcinoma and 9 had head and neck cancer. Prior anti-PD-1, anti-PD-L1 or anti-CTLA-4 therapy was permitted, and approximately 42% of dose-escalation patients had received checkpoint inhibitors. Partial responses occurred in three dose-escalation patients, of whom one had hepatocellular carcinoma and two had cutaneous melanoma. In the dose-escalation cohort, around 80% of patients were male, and the mean age was roughly 56 years with a range of roughly 20 to 79. The point of sequencing TCRbeta in the periphery was to test whether ivuxolimab changed TCR sequence diversity and drove clonal T-cell expansion. Intravenous ivuxolimab was administered to patients every 2 weeks at six dose levels: 0.01, 0.1, 0.3, 1.5, 3 and 10 mg/kg. The monotherapy dose-escalation portion (N of about 50 patients) of the phase I ivuxolimab trial is reported in the paper. Overall study outcomes, separate from this receptor: Clonal expansion of both CD4+ and CD8+ blood T cells was observed from baseline to week 6 at doses 0.1 to 3.0 mg/kg. Which antigens the clonally expanded peripheral T cells were specific for was not determined. In the 0.1-3.0 mg/kg groups, partial responders had among the lowest normalized peripheral clonal expansion, particularly in CD8+ T cells. Low levels of normalized T-cell clonal expansion were also seen in some nonresponding patients. After ivuxolimab, more expanded clones were found on average in CD8+ T cells than in CD4+ T cells.

Patients with a history of autoimmune disease or receiving systemic immunosuppression were excluded from the trial. In every dose cohort, peripheral blood was drawn for TCR sequencing at baseline, cycle 4 day 1, and cycle 7 day 1. The samples were drawn from a first-in-human, open-label, multicenter phase I dose-escalation trial of ivuxolimab. Adults with locally advanced or metastatic head and neck squamous cell, hepatocellular, melanoma or renal cell carcinoma were enrolled in the trial. Before TCR sequencing, CD4+ T cells and CD8+ T cells were sorted from peripheral blood as separate populations. To sequence the TCRbeta CDR3 region, genomic DNA was isolated from the sorted cells. TCRbeta CDR3 regions were sequenced using the immunoSEQ Assay. TCRdb mirrors the immuneACCESS table, restricted to in-frame sequences. Some clones are absent from its copies; in checked studies, under half trace to an unresolved V gene, and the reason for the others is unknown. This sample gives roughly 70,000 clones in total; over 75% of them show up just once. Around 0.5% of the sample rests with the top ten.

Specimen: CD4+ or CD8+ T cells sorted from blood, collected in a trial of the OX40 agonist ivuxolimab. This receptor was taken from an adult with an advanced solid tumor such as melanoma, head and neck, liver or kidney cancer.

In nucleotides, the sequence is TGTGCCTGGCTGACTAGCGGGAGAGGAGGAGAGCAGTACTTC. This yields the protein CAWLTSGRGGEQYF. Rearrangement joined TRBV30 to TRBJ2-7, with 12 middle bases fitting TRBD2. V loses 5 bases at its end and J loses 7 bases; junction bases beyond the gene matches: 9. From a lookup of the germline V gene (reference sequence), CDR1 and CDR2 are GTSNPN and SVGIG. Including cysteine and phenylalanine, the CDR3 has 14 amino acids. Only the CDR3 region is kept as DNA, spanning 42 bases read in frame from base 1.